The 22 T cell receptor beta chains given below trace back to one sample, sequenced in a study of cytotoxic CD8 clonotypes in ibrutinib-treated CLL. Libraries were prepared by immunoSEQ multiplex PCR; TCRdb keeps only in-frame clonotypes and omits some of them. Of about 56,000 clones listed, roughly three fifths were seen once; the top ten hold about a fifth. Sequencing used PBMCs, obtained after 24 months of ibrutinib treatment. These receptors were collected from a human donor with chronic lymphocytic leukemia.

CDR3 sequence reads: CASRTGTSFYEQYF. Written as DNA, the CDR3 is TGTGCCAGCAGGACCGGGACTAGCTTTTACGAGCAGTACTTC. The chain is built from TRBV6-5 and TRBJ2-7; 9 bases agree with TRBD2. Trimming at V came to 6 bases and at J to 4 bases, leaving 7 bases not matched to a gene. The CDR3 sequence is 14 residues long. Germline CDR1 is MNHEY and CDR2 is SVGAGI.

This clone was detected only a few times. V usage is TRBV7-9 and J usage is TRBJ1-2; D unresolved. V lost 1 base, J lost 1 base, and 7 bases lay in between. CDR3 size: 14 residues. CDR1 and CDR2 (germline): SEHNR, FQNEAQ (reference sequence). This chain's CDR3 is CASSLEEVNYGYTF. DNA for the CDR3: TGTGCCAGCAGCTTAGAGGAGGTTAACTATGGCTACACCTTC.

This clone was observed at least ten times. At the DNA level, this CDR3 is encoded by other sequences in the same sample as well. The gene calls are TRBV7-2 and TRBJ2-7; 7 positions match TRBD1. Germline CDR1 SGHTA, CDR2 FQGNSA. Trimming took 5 bases from V and 4 from J; bases not matched to a gene: 8. This CDR3 region has 14 residues. The CDR3 is CASSPSAGGYEQYF. In DNA, the CDR3 is TGTGCCAGCAGCCCCAGTGCAGGGGGATACGAGCAGTACTTC.

The rearrangement links TRBV4-1 to TRBJ1-2, with unresolved D. Germline CDR1 is MGHRA and CDR2 is YSYEKL. This CDR3 comprises 11 residues. Deletions cut 5 bases from V and 8 bases from J, with 9 bases between. The CDR3 protein is CASSSRRGYTF. As DNA, the CDR3 is TGCGCCAGCAGCTCTCGGCGCGGCTACACCTTC.

The genes are TRBV6-5 and TRBJ1-2; no clear D. The CDR3 totals 12 residues. Trimming removed 6 bases at V and 5 bases at J, with 10 bases between. Germline V gene data show CDR1 as MNHEY and CDR2 as SVGAGI. The CDR3: CASSSTPYGYTF. The CDR3 bases are TGTGCCAGCAGCTCTACTCCATATGGCTACACCTTC.

The chain combines TRBV28 with TRBJ2-7; D perhaps matches TRBD2 (6 bases). The V and J ends lost 3 bases and 2 bases respectively, with 8 bases between them. The germline V gene encodes CDR1 MDHEN and CDR2 SYDVKM. CDR3 length: 13 amino acids. CDR3 residues: CASSLGGPYEQYV. The CDR3 coding sequence is TGTGCCAGCAGTTTGGGGGGACCCTACGAGCAGTACGTC.

The chain has TRBV7-2 and TRBJ2-2; D may be TRBD2 (6 bases). The V end lost 5 bases, the J end lost 0 bases, and 13 bases lay between the germline ends. Germline V gene data show CDR1 as SGHTA and CDR2 as FQGNSA. The CDR3 is made up of 16 amino acids. The CDR3 region is CASSRGGSTNTGELFF. In DNA form, the CDR3 reads TGTGCCAGCAGCCGTGGGGGGTCTACGAACACCGGGGAGCTGTTTTTT.

This chain uses TRBV6-5 with TRBJ1-1, with D tentatively TRBD1 (6 bases). The CDR3 is 13 residues long. Per the germline V gene, CDR1 is MNHEY and CDR2 is SVGAGI. V was pared by 6 bases and J by 3 bases, with 11 bases between. CDR3: CASRGATHTEAFF. CDR3 nucleotide sequence: TGTGCCAGCAGGGGGGCCACCCACACTGAAGCTTTCTTT.

The sample holds a few counts of this clone. The chain's CDR3 is CASSVRAVGISNTGELFF. The CDR3 nucleotides read TGTGCCAGCAGCGTAAGGGCGGTGGGGATTTCTAACACCGGGGAGCTGTTTTTT. This sequence joins TRBV7-9 and TRBJ2-2, with no clear D. The CDR3 totals 18 residues. V lost 5 bases and J 2 bases, leaving 21 bases between the germline ends. Germline values: CDR1 SEHNR, CDR2 FQNEAQ (reference sequence). Full variable domain (outside the CDR3, taken from reference TRBV7-9 and TRBJ2-2): DTGVSQNPRHKITKRGQNVTFRCDPISEHNRLYWYRQTLGQGPEFLTYFQNEAQLEKSRLLSDRFSAERPKGSFSTLEIQRTEQGDSAMYLCASSVRAVGISNTGELFFGEGSRLTVL.

This clone was picked up many times. The chain employs TRBV29-1 and TRBJ1-1; D ambiguous. Between the trimmed V and J ends, which lost 4 bases and 2 bases, there was a span of 8 bases. The CDR3 has 12 residues. Germline loops: CDR1 SQVTM, CDR2 ANQGSEA. The CDR3 loop is CSVVQINTEAFF. The DNA of the CDR3 is TGCAGCGTTGTACAGATAAACACTGAAGCTTTCTTT.

The chain has TRBV13 and TRBJ1-4; 7 bases map to TRBD1. The CDR3 is made up of 14 amino acids. Trimming removed 5 bases from V and 5 bases from J; junction bases left unmatched: 5. Germline CDR1 is PRHDT and CDR2 is FYEKMQ (reference sequence). As DNA, the CDR3 is TGTGCCAGCAGCACCCAGGGGGTCAATGAAAAACTGTTTTTT. Amino acids: CASSTQGVNEKLFF.

V is TRBV7-9 and J is TRBJ1-5; a weak D match, TRBD1 (6 bases). This CDR3 is 15 amino acids long. V shed 3 bases and J shed 1 base, with 10 bases lying between them. CDR1 is SEHNR, CDR2 FQNEAQ, per germline (reference sequence). Here the CDR3 DNA reads TGTGCCAGCAGCTTGGGGGGACACAGCAATCAGCCCCAGCATTTT. Protein: CASSLGGHSNQPQHF.

The chain joins TRBV5-1 to TRBJ1-2; TRBD1 might be the D (5 bases). Trimming removed 0 bases at V and 5 bases at J, with 20 bases between. The CDR3 is 17 residues long. Germline CDR1 reads SGHRS; CDR2 reads YFSETQ. Written as DNA, the CDR3 is TGCGCCAGCAGCTTGGCCGGAGGGACCACAGCCGAATATGGCTACACCTTC. As protein: CASSLAGGTTAEYGYTF.

The chain recombines TRBV6-5 with TRBJ1-1; D not resolved. Germline V CDR1 and CDR2: MNHEY, SVGAGI. Deletions cut 5 bases from V and 2 bases from J, with 9 bases between. CDR3 length equals 13 residues. This CDR3 reads CASSRQVNTEAFF. The CDR3 coding sequence is TGTGCCAGCAGTCGCCAAGTTAACACTGAAGCTTTCTTT.

With respect to this clone: A much larger clone lies a single base off, so this may be a read error. Other DNA sequences in this sample translate to the same CDR3. The rearrangement uses TRBV11-2 and TRBJ1-2; 12 bases map to TRBD1. Germline-derived CDR1 and CDR2 are SGHAT and FQNNGV. The CDR3 totals 15 residues. CDR3 nucleotide sequence: TGTGCCAGCAGCCAACCGGGACAGGGGGCGAAAGGCTATACCTTC. Amino acid sequence: CASSQPGQGAKGYTF.

This rearrangement joins TRBV5-1 to TRBJ1-1, with 9 bases lining up with TRBD1. Germline-derived CDR1 and CDR2 are SGHRS and YFSETQ. Trimming at V came to 4 bases and at J to 1 base, leaving 5 bases not matched to a gene. This CDR3 spans 15 amino acids. This chain's CDR3 is CASSPRQGENTEAFF. The CDR3 bases are TGCGCCAGCAGCCCGAGACAGGGGGAGAACACTGAAGCTTTCTTT.

This clone was detected only a few times. The chain joins TRBV14 to TRBJ1-2; TRBD1 might be the D (5 bases). The germline V gene has CDR1 SGHDN and CDR2 FVKESK. V lost 2 bases and J lost 3, with 13 bases in between. The CDR3 runs 15 residues. The CDR3 DNA reads TGTGCCAGCAGCCAATACAGGCGCGTGGACTATGGCTACACCTTC. This gives the protein CASSQYRRVDYGYTF.

The rearrangement links TRBV2 to TRBJ2-1; the D is unclear. Germline V gene sequence: CDR1 SNHLY, CDR2 FYNNEI. Deletions cut 4 bases from V and 8 bases from J, with 9 bases between. This CDR3 region has 12 residues. CDR3 sequence reads: CASSGAFDEQFF. CDR3 in DNA: TGTGCCAGCAGTGGGGCGTTCGATGAGCAGTTCTTC.

The CDR3: CASSLFVGLNTEAFF. The CDR3 nucleotides read TGCGCCAGCAGCTTGTTCGTCGGATTGAACACTGAAGCTTTCTTT. The chain uses TRBV5-1 and TRBJ1-1, with D unresolved. CDR1 and CDR2 (germline): SGHRS, YFSETQ. The V gene lost 1 base and the J gene lost 0 bases, with 10 bases spanning the gap. The CDR3 contains 15 residues.

This clone was counted between two and nine times. The rearrangement links TRBV11-2 to TRBJ1-6; 7 bases map to TRBD1. The germline V gene encodes CDR1 SGHAT and CDR2 FQNNGV. The V segment lost 0 bases and the J segment 9 bases; nucleotides outside the gene matches: 2. CDR3 length: 14 amino acids. CDR3 sequence (DNA): TGTGCCAGCAGCTTAGATGACAGGGTTTCACCCCTCCACTTT. Its protein is CASSLDDRVSPLHF.

The chain has TRBV18 and TRBJ2-2; 9 nucleotides align to TRBD1. The germline V gene has CDR1 KGHSH and CDR2 LQKENI. With 6 bases clipped from V and 2 bases from J, the junction kept 7 bases outside the gene matches. The CDR3 is 16 amino acids. CDR3 amino acids: CASSRGTGINTGELFF. CDR3 coding DNA: TGTGCCAGCTCGCGGGGGACAGGGATAAACACCGGGGAGCTGTTTTTT. Full variable domain (outside the CDR3, taken from reference TRBV18 and TRBJ2-2): NAGVMQNPRHLVRRRGQEARLRCSPMKGHSHVYWYRQLPEEGLKFMVYLQKENIIDESGMPKERFSAEFPKEGPSILRIQQVVRGDSAAYFCASSRGTGINTGELFFGEGSRLTVL.

The rearrangement uses TRBV7-8 and TRBJ2-7; D possibly corresponds to TRBD2 (6 bases). The germline V gene encodes CDR1 SGHVS and CDR2 FQNEAQ. Between the trimmed V and J ends, which lost 7 bases and 3 bases, there was a span of 22 bases. This CDR3 has 16 amino acids. Here the CDR3 reads CASNPSARGTSYEQYF. CDR3 in DNA: TGTGCCAGCAATCCATCTGCTCGGGGGACGAGCTACGAGCAGTACTTC.